This T cell receptor beta chain was profiled in a study of CD8 T cells in ankylosing spondylitis (dated 2017 in TCRdb). Regarding the complete study: The study set out to find disease-linked TCR variants by profiling T cell receptor beta repertoires in ankylosing spondylitis patients and healthy donors. In total, the full study cohort was made up of approximately 99 healthy donors and 25 ankylosing spondylitis patients. Samples of peripheral blood were taken, and for ankylosing spondylitis patients, synovial fluid was collected as well.

Broader findings and caveats from the paper: Some TCR beta motif variants had previously been reported in synovial fluid and blood of reactive arthritis patients, which suggested common disease-initiation mechanisms. The disease-linked clones showed a CD8+ phenotype and occurred at relatively low frequencies in peripheral blood. The disease-linked clones were reported to be significantly enriched in matched synovial fluid samples from ankylosing spondylitis patients. A TCR beta motif made up of several highly homologous amino acid variants appeared to be characteristic of blood from ankylosing spondylitis patients.

Measured from the cysteine to the phenylalanine, the CDR3 is 19 residues long. Only the CDR3 part of the read is kept: 57 bases, read in frame from the first base. Ends trimmed: V by 3 bases, J by 0 bases; bases unmatched to a gene: 11. The data were produced on an Illumina HiSeq 2500. Quantitative 5'-RACE with molecular barcodes was used to prepare TCR beta libraries. Regarding the original processing steps: A new computational method based on a probabilistic model of VDJ rearrangement was used to identify disease-linked TCR variants. TCRdb reprocessed the public reads (quality trimming at Q25 with fastp, clone calling with MiXCR) and kept in-frame beta chains. Identical CDR3 protein sequences are pooled into one entry, listed with their most common genes and DNA. The V and J calls, along with clone size, are taken from TCRdb and not from the paper's own processing. The sample table lists tens of thousands of distinct CDR3 sequences, 6.5% to 9% of them with a count of one. The top ten hold 8% to 9.5% of the sample.

With regard to this clonotype: This clone's antigen is unknown. Base quality data are lacking; no much larger clone is found one base away.

The TCR was taken from a female donor with ankylosing spondylitis or in good health (not recorded which). The rearranged chain carries TRBV12-3 or TRBV12-4 and TRBJ2-2, with 9 bases in between that match TRBD2. Sequencing was done on a sample of blood, either unsorted or a sorted T cell fraction (not recorded which). The CDR3 reads CASSLWGAGGNANTGELFF. The DNA sequence is as follows: TGTGCCAGCAGTTTGTGGGGAGCGGGGGGAAACGCGAACACCGGGGAGCTGTTTTTT.